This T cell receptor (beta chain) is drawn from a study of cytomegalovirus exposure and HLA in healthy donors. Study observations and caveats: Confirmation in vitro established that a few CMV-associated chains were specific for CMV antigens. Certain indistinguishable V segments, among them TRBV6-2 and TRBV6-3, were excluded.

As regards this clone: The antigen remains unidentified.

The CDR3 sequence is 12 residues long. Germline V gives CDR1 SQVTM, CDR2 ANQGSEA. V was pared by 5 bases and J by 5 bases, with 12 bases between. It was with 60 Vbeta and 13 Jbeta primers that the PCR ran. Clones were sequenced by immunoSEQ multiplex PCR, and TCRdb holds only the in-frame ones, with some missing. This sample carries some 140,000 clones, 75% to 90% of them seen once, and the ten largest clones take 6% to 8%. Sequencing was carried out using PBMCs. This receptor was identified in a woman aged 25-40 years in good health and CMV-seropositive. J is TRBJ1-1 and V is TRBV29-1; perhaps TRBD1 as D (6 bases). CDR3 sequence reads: CSVTGPGTEAFF. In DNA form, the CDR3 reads TGCAGCGTTACAGGGCCGGGGACTGAAGCTTTCTTT.